What follows are 25 T cell receptor beta chains derived from one specimen sequenced in a study of technical replicates of blood from a handful of donors. The assay was immunoSEQ multiplex PCR, and TCRdb's table has in-frame clones only and misses some. The data show 65,000 to 95,000 clones, around 97% seen once. Sequenced input: T cells isolated from PBMCs. Receptors were obtained from a human donor in good health.

The rearrangement joins TRBV27 to TRBJ2-3, with D unresolved. The germline gives CDR1 MNHEY, CDR2 SMNVEV (reference sequence). This CDR3 region has 12 residues. Trimming took off 8 bases at V and 9 bases at J, with 15 bases between the two ends. Written as DNA, the CDR3 is TGTGCCAGCGGGCAAGGCCAGGTAACGCAGTATTTT. It translates to CASGQGQVTQYF.

This clone was detected only once. This chain links TRBV28 with TRBJ1-5; D is unclear. Germline CDR1 is MDHEN and CDR2 is SYDVKM. The CDR3 length is 13 residues. Trimming took off 3 bases at V and 5 bases at J, with 8 bases between the two ends. In DNA, the CDR3 is TGTGCCAGCAGTTTGAATCGAGATCAGCCCCAGCATTTT. Protein sequence: CASSLNRDQPQHF. Based on the CDR3 plus reference TRBV28 and TRBJ1-5, the full variable domain is DVKVTQSSRYLVKRTGEKVFLECVQDMDHENMFWYRQDPGLGLRLIYFSYDVKMKEKGDIPEGYSVSREKKERFSLILESASTNQTSMYLCASSLNRDQPQHFGDGTRLSIL.

This clone was counted a single time. V gene TRBV5-6 combines with J gene TRBJ2-1, with 9 bases that match TRBD1. V lost 10 bases and J lost 5; bases outside the gene matches: 13. CDR1 is SGHDT, CDR2 YYEEEE, per germline. This CDR3 is 15 amino acids long. The CDR3 coding sequence is TGTGCCGGGGGATCTCGGGGACAGGGACACAATGAGCAGTTCTTC. Its protein is CAGGSRGQGHNEQFF. The variable domain in full, with the rest retrieved from reference TRBV5-6 and TRBJ2-1, is DAGVTQSPTHLIKTRGQQVTLRCSPKSGHDTVSWYQQALGQGPQFIFQYYEEEERQRGNFPDRFSGHQFPNYSSELNVNALLLGDSALYLCAGGSRGQGHNEQFFGPGTRLTVL.

The V gene is TRBV13, the J gene TRBJ2-5, with D hard to call. The CDR3 totals 12 residues. The V gene's germline CDR1 is PRHDT and CDR2 FYEKMQ (reference sequence). The V end was cut by 5 bases, the J end by 5 bases, with 9 bases between. This CDR3 reads CASSRTGETQYF. The CDR3 coding sequence is TGTGCCAGCAGCAGAACCGGGGAGACCCAGTACTTC.

The chain is built from TRBV11-2 and TRBJ2-7; TRBD1 might be the D (6 bases). Trimming pared 1 base from V and 5 bases from J, leaving 18 bases between. The CDR3 totals 16 residues. Germline V gene sequence: CDR1 SGHAT, CDR2 FQNNGV. The CDR3 DNA is TGTGCCAGCAGCTTAGTTGTTCCACAGGGAGAGGACGAGCAGTACTTC. Translating gives CASSLVVPQGEDEQYF.

This chain connects TRBV6-6 to TRBJ2-4; 11 nucleotides line up with TRBD2. V lost 5 bases and J lost 3; bases outside the gene matches: 6. Germline CDR1 is MNHNY and CDR2 is SVGAGI (reference sequence). The CDR3 spans 16 residues. DNA of the CDR3: TGTGCCAGCAGTCTACGACTAGCGGGGAACAAAAACATTCAGTACTTC. The encoded protein is CASSLRLAGNKNIQYF.

The V and J genes are TRBV29-1 and TRBJ2-5, with 7 bases lining up with TRBD1. J lost 9 bases, V lost 4 bases, and 8 bases had no gene match. CDR1 and CDR2 from the germline V gene are SQVTM and ANQGSEA. This CDR3 spans 12 amino acids. CDR3 nucleotides: TGCAGCGTTGTGCTCACTCAGGGGGCCCAGTACTTC. The encoded protein is CSVVLTQGAQYF. Using reference TRBV29-1 and TRBJ2-5 for the parts outside the CDR3, the full variable domain is SAVISQKPSRDICQRGTSLTIQCQVDSQVTMMFWYRQQPGQSLTLIATANQGSEATYESGFVIDKFPISRPNLTFSTLTVSNMSPEDSSIYLCSVVLTQGAQYFGPGTRLLVL.

The chain recombines TRBV5-1 with TRBJ2-7; D is possibly TRBD2 (6 bases). CDR3 length: 13 residues. Germline V gene lookup returns CDR1 SGHRS and CDR2 YFSETQ. V dropped 6 bases and J dropped 3 bases, with 13 bases sitting between them. The CDR3 here is CASNAGPNYEQYF. The CDR3 coding sequence is TGCGCCAGCAACGCGGGACCAAACTACGAGCAGTACTTC.

J is TRBJ2-1 and V is TRBV19, with 13 positions matching TRBD2. The germline CDR1 and CDR2 sequences are LNHDA and SQIVND (reference sequence). V lost 3 bases to trimming and J lost 1 base; unmatched junction nucleotides: 9. The CDR3 totals 19 residues. The CDR3 DNA is TGTGCCAGTAGTATCGCGCTCGGGACTAGCGGGGCTTCCTACAATGAGCAGTTCTTC. Translated: CASSIALGTSGASYNEQFF.

The chain employs TRBV7-9 and TRBJ1-5, with D maybe TRBD1 (6 bases). With 8 bases removed from V and 4 bases from J, the gap between germline ends came to 21 bases. Germline values: CDR1 SEHNR, CDR2 FQNEAQ (reference sequence). The CDR3 length is 16 residues. CDR3 region: CASRTGGQSGNQPQHF. CDR3 sequence (DNA): TGTGCCAGCCGCACGGGGGGGCAGAGCGGAAATCAGCCCCAGCATTTT.

This clone was seen just once. This rearrangement joins TRBV7-6 to TRBJ1-5; TRBD1 is a possible D gene (5 bases). Germline assignment: CDR1 SGHVS and CDR2 FNYEAQ. CDR3 length: 12 residues. Trimming cost V 3 bases and J 6 bases, with 6 bases left between them. The CDR3 region has the DNA TGTGCCAGCAGCTTCCAGGGTCAGCCCCAGCATTTT. It translates to CASSFQGQPQHF.

The V call is TRBV28, the J call TRBJ1-2, with 7 bases that match TRBD1. This CDR3 has 13 amino acids. V dropped 4 bases and J dropped 2; count of bases not matched to a gene: 1. The germline V gene has CDR1 MDHEN and CDR2 SYDVKM. CDR3 sequence (DNA): TGTGCCAGCAGTTCGGGACAGAACTATGGCTACACCTTC. Its translation: CASSSGQNYGYTF.

The chain recombines TRBV2 with TRBJ2-5; tentative D call: TRBD2 (7 bases). Germline V gene data show CDR1 as SNHLY and CDR2 as FYNNEI. The CDR3 has 17 amino acids. V shed 5 bases and J shed 4 bases, with 23 bases lying between them. In DNA form, the CDR3 reads TGTGCCAGCAGTCGCTCCTCTTTCTATGGGGGGGCAGAGACCCAGTACTTC. It codes for CASSRSSFYGGAETQYF.

The chain joins TRBV5-1 to TRBJ2-3; D possibly corresponds to TRBD2 (6 bases). With 4 bases removed from V and 4 bases from J, the gap between germline ends came to 10 bases. CDR3 size: 13 residues. The germline CDR1 and CDR2 sequences are SGHRS and YFSETQ. The chain's CDR3 is CASSTGVADTQYF. The CDR3 DNA is TGCGCCAGCAGCACGGGAGTGGCAGATACGCAGTATTTT. The full variable domain, in which reference TRBV5-1 and TRBJ2-3 provide the parts outside the CDR3, is KAGVTQTPRYLIKTRGQQVTLSCSPISGHRSVSWYQQTPGQGLQFLFEYFSETQRNKGNFPGRFSGRQFSNSRSEMNVSTLELGDSALYLCASSTGVADTQYFGPGTRLTVL.

V gene TRBV6-6 combines with J gene TRBJ1-2; TRBD1 matches at 7 bases. This CDR3 comprises 13 residues. J was trimmed by 4 bases and V by 6 bases; bases with no gene match: 5. CDR1 and CDR2 from the germline V gene are MNHNY and SVGAGI (reference sequence). CDR3 nucleotides: TGTGCCAGCAGACTAACAGGGGCCTATGGCTACACCTTC. Encoded protein: CASRLTGAYGYTF.

This rearrangement joins TRBV21-1 to TRBJ1-1; the table's D call TRBD1 went unverified against the DNA. TRBV21-1 counts as a pseudogene. This CDR3 is 16 amino acids long. Here the CDR3 reads CASSKWTGDMNTEAFF. The CDR3 nucleotides read TGTGCCAGCAGCAAATGGACAGGGGACATGAACACTGAAGCTTTCTTT.

For this clone: A read error may account for a junction end that differs from germline. The J gene is TRBJ1-4, the V gene TRBV9; tentative D call: TRBD1 (5 bases). The CDR3 has 10 amino acids. The germline V gene has CDR1 SGDLS and CDR2 YYNGEE. CDR3 loop: CASSAQGNTF. The DNA of the CDR3 is TGTGCCAGCAGCGCCCAGGGCAACACTTTT.

V and J are TRBV5-1 and TRBJ2-3; the match to TRBD2 covers 15 bases. The CDR3 length is 17 residues. The ends lost 4 bases at V and 5 bases at J; junction bases unmatched: 8. Per the germline V gene, CDR1 is SGHRS and CDR2 is YFSETQ. The CDR3 coding sequence is TGCGCCAGCAGCCCGGGGACTAGCGGGGGGTTGGTAGATACGCAGTATTTT. Protein product: CASSPGTSGGLVDTQYF.

J is TRBJ1-2 and V is TRBV5-6, with TRBD1 identical over 7 bases. This CDR3 region has 14 residues. Looked up from germline, CDR1 is SGHDT and CDR2 is YYEEEE. V trimming: 0 bases; J trimming: 3 bases; junction bases outside the gene matches: 2. CDR3 protein: CASSLGGGHYGYTF. The CDR3 DNA sequence: TGTGCCAGCAGCTTGGGAGGGGGCCACTATGGCTACACCTTC.

The chain couples TRBV5-1 to TRBJ1-1; TRBD1 agrees at 7 bases. CDR1 and CDR2 (germline): SGHRS, YFSETQ. This CDR3 is built from 15 residues. V was pared by 4 bases and J by 0 bases, with 6 bases of the junction left unmatched. The CDR3 reads CASSIPGQLNTEAFF. CDR3 in DNA: TGCGCCAGCAGCATACCGGGACAGTTGAACACTGAAGCTTTCTTT. The complete variable domain, with remaining parts taken from reference TRBV5-1 and TRBJ1-1, reads KAGVTQTPRYLIKTRGQQVTLSCSPISGHRSVSWYQQTPGQGLQFLFEYFSETQRNKGNFPGRFSGRQFSNSRSEMNVSTLELGDSALYLCASSIPGQLNTEAFFGQGTRLTVV.

This chain uses TRBV28 with TRBJ2-3; possible D gene TRBD1, 6 bases. Looked up from germline, CDR1 is MDHEN and CDR2 is SYDVKM. The CDR3 sequence is 13 residues long. The V and J ends lost 10 bases and 1 base respectively, with 12 bases between them. The CDR3 spells CANRRQGTDTQYF. For the CDR3, the DNA is TGTGCCAACCGTAGACAGGGCACAGATACGCAGTATTTT.

The chain recombines TRBV5-1 with TRBJ1-1; the match to TRBD1 covers 12 bases. The CDR3 has 18 amino acids. Germline V gene sequence: CDR1 SGHRS, CDR2 YFSETQ. The ends lost 1 base at V and 6 bases at J; junction bases unmatched: 13. The CDR3 spells CASSLMRGTGGFRAEAFF. For the CDR3, the DNA is TGCGCCAGCAGCTTGATGAGAGGGACAGGGGGCTTTCGCGCTGAAGCTTTCTTT.

The chain links TRBV6-5 to TRBJ1-5, with D unclear. V gave up 4 bases and J gave up 7 bases, with 8 bases separating them. Germline loops: CDR1 MNHEY, CDR2 SVGAGI. The CDR3 has 12 residues. The CDR3 region is CASSSPGQPQHF. CDR3 bases: TGTGCCAGCAGTTCACCGGGGCAGCCCCAGCATTTT.

The chain is built from TRBV18 and TRBJ1-1; D remains ambiguous. The CDR3 is 14 residues long. Germline CDR1 reads KGHSH; CDR2 reads LQKENI. Trimming pared 2 bases from V and 4 bases from J, leaving 11 bases between. The CDR3 sequence is CASSPNTEATEAFF. DNA of the CDR3: TGTGCCAGCTCACCAAACACCGAGGCCACTGAAGCTTTCTTT.

The gene calls are TRBV7-9 and TRBJ1-6, with D possibly matching TRBD1 (5 bases). Trimming stripped 1 base from V and 10 bases from J, with 8 bases between. Per the germline V gene, CDR1 is SEHNR and CDR2 is FQNEAQ (reference sequence). This CDR3 is built from 13 residues. The DNA of the CDR3 is TGTGCCAGCAGCTTAGAGGCAGGGTCACCCCTCCACTTT. Amino acid sequence: CASSLEAGSPLHF.